This T cell receptor (beta chain) appears in the sequencing data of a study of beta chain features in type 1 diabetes. Overall study: The examined sorted cells totaled about 110 million across samples. General study points: Patients with type 1 diabetes showed fewer VDJ junction insertions and more deletions. Compared to healthy donors, patients appeared to have naive, central memory and Treg TCRB repertoires that were more alike.

Isolated RNA was reverse transcribed in full, so expressed TCRB transcripts were sequenced. Measured with immunoSEQ multiplex PCR; TCRdb has only the in-frame clones, and not every one. The table records roughly 150,000 clones, about 9.1% of them present only once. This clone was observed a handful of times. Its antigen is not known. In germline, CDR1 is LGHNA, CDR2 YSLEER. The CDR3 is 15 amino acids. Trimming at V came to 1 base and at J to 5 bases, leaving 6 bases not matched to a gene. Using CD45RO/CCR7/CD25/CD127/CD95/CD27, CD4+ naive, central memory, regulatory and stem cell-like memory cells were sorted.

This clonotype was obtained from a woman under 30 in good health. This chain connects TRBV4-3 to TRBJ1-1, with 8 bases aligning to TRBD1. The specimen was central memory CD4+ T cells from blood. In DNA, the CDR3 is TGCGCCAGCAGCCAAGGGGACAGGCCAGATACTGAAGCTTTCTTT. It encodes CASSQGDRPDTEAFF.